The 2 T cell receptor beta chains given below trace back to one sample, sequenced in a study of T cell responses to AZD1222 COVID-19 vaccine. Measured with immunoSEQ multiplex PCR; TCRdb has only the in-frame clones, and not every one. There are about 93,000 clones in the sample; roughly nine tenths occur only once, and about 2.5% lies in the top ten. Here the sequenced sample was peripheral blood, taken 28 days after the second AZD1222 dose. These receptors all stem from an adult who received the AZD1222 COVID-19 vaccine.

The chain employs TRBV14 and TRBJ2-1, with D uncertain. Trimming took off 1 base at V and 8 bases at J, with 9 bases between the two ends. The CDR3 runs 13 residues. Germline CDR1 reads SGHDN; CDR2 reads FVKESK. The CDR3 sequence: CASSQAVIHEQFF. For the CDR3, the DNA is TGTGCCAGCAGCCAAGCGGTAATCCATGAGCAGTTCTTC.

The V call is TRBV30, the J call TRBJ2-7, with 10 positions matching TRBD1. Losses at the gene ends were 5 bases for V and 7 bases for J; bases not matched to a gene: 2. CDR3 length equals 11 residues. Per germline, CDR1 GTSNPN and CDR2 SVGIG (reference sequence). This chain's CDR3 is CAWGQGVEQYF. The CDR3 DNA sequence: TGTGCCTGGGGACAGGGGGTGGAGCAGTACTTC.